This is a list of T cell receptor beta chains from one sample in a study of cytomegalovirus exposure and HLA in healthy donors. Profiled with immunoSEQ multiplex PCR; TCRdb holds only in-frame clones, not every one. The sample lists nearly 110,000 clones, roughly 87% occurring once. The specimen sequenced was PBMCs. The receptors derive from a man aged 30 to 39 in good health and CMV-seropositive. The CDR3 runs from the conserved cysteine through the conserved F or W. D genes are given only for firm matches. Some rows have no size entry. The others give once, few or many, or a class for an expanded clone.

v_call,d_call,clone_size,j_call,cdr3_aa,cdr3_nt
TRBV5-4,.,.,TRBJ1-1,CASTNKLSQGHTEAFF,TGTGCCAGCACCAATAAACTTAGCCAGGGCCACACTGAAGCTTTCTTT
TRBV25-1,.,.,TRBJ1-5,CASSRISTVMNQPQHF,TGTGCCAGCAGTCGAATATCAACAGTCATGAATCAGCCCCAGCATTTT
TRBV7-2,.,few,TRBJ1-5,CASSLTGRNQPQHF,TGTGCCAGCAGCTTAACAGGGCGGAATCAGCCCCAGCATTTT
TRBV27,.,.,TRBJ1-2,CASRPLFRGANYGYTF,TGTGCCAGCAGACCGCTATTCAGGGGAGCTAACTATGGCTACACCTTC
TRBV5-1,TRBD2,.,TRBJ2-5,CASSVGLAGGNIETQYF,TGCGCCAGCAGCGTGGGACTAGCGGGGGGCAATATAGAGACCCAGTACTTC
TRBV5-6,.,.,TRBJ1-1,CAGSLAGMNTEAFF,TGTGCCGGCAGCTTGGCAGGGATGAACACTGAAGCTTTCTTT
TRBV7-9,.,.,TRBJ1-2,CASSLVPGRYGYTF,TGTGCCAGCAGCTTAGTCCCCGGTAGATATGGCTACACCTTC
TRBV15,.,.,TRBJ2-6,CATKKGGASGANVLTF,TGTGCCACCAAAAAAGGGGGGGCCTCTGGGGCCAACGTCCTGACTTTC
TRBV30,.,.,TRBJ1-2,CGGGIEDALWGGYTF,TGTGGGGGGGGTATCGAAGATGCCCTTTGGGGTGGCTACACCTTC
TRBV30,.,few,TRBJ2-5,CAWIPTRTQYF,TGTGCCTGGATTCCCACACGGACCCAGTACTTC
TRBV7-9,.,few,TRBJ2-3,CASSLAWTESTDTQYF,TGTGCCAGCAGCTTAGCATGGACTGAAAGCACAGATACGCAGTATTTT
TRBV4-2,.,.,TRBJ2-3,CASSQEAGLTDTRYF,TGTGCCAGCAGCCAAGAGGCAGGACTCACAGATACGCGGTATTTT
TRBV2,TRBD1,.,TRBJ1-4,CASSRDRGLGNEKLFF,TGTGCCAGCAGCCGGGACAGGGGGCTTGGGAATGAAAAACTGTTTTTT
TRBV29-1,.,.,TRBJ1-1,CSVERDWGKDTEAFF,TGCAGCGTTGAACGGGATTGGGGAAAAGACACTGAAGCTTTCTTT
TRBV9,.,.,TRBJ1-2,CASSVDGGRGYGYTF,TGTGCCAGCAGCGTAGACGGGGGGCGCGGGTATGGCTACACCTTC
TRBV6-5,TRBD1,few,TRBJ2-1,CASSPGTGGYNEQFF,TGTGCCAGCAGTCCCGGGACAGGGGGCTACAATGAGCAGTTCTTC
TRBV19,TRBD2,.,TRBJ2-1,CASSKTGTSGHEQFF,TGTGCCAGTAGTAAAACCGGGACTAGCGGCCATGAGCAGTTCTTC
TRBV9,TRBD2,.,TRBJ2-7,CASSRDLAGGSYEQYF,TGTGCCAGCAGCCGTGATCTAGCGGGGGGCTCCTACGAGCAGTACTTC
TRBV10-2,TRBD2,.,TRBJ2-2,CASSEGAAGGRNGELFF,TGCGCCAGCAGTGAGGGGGCAGCGGGGGGGCGGAACGGGGAGCTGTTTTTT
TRBV19,TRBD1,.,TRBJ1-1,CASKIGGENTEAFF,TGTGCCAGTAAGATAGGGGGCGAGAACACTGAAGCTTTCTTT
TRBV7-9,.,.,TRBJ2-4,CASTMPGMENIQYF,TGTGCCAGCACCATGCCCGGGATGGAAAACATTCAGTACTTC
TRBV19,TRBD1,.,TRBJ2-3,CASSPDRVGSDTQYF,TGTGCCAGTAGTCCGGACAGGGTTGGATCAGATACGCAGTATTTT
TRBV14,.,.,TRBJ2-6,CASSQASAGANVLTF,TGTGCCAGCAGCCAAGCTAGCGCTGGGGCCAACGTCCTGACTTTC
TRBV21-1,.,.,TRBJ1-5,CASSKAPTSGQHF,TGTGCCAGCAGCAAAGCGCCGACCAGCGGCCAGCATTTT
TRBV9,TRBD2,.,TRBJ2-1,CASSVGGLGNEQFF,TGTGCCAGCAGCGTCGGGGGGTTAGGGAATGAGCAGTTCTTC
TRBV2,TRBD1,few,TRBJ1-3,CAITGTATGDTIYF,TGTGCCATCACCGGGACAGCGACCGGAGACACCATATATTTT
TRBV2,.,.,TRBJ1-3,CASSVSGGLPETIYF,TGTGCCAGCAGTGTATCTGGGGGCCTCCCGGAGACCATATATTTT
TRBV5-4,TRBD2,.,TRBJ2-3,CASSDSSGADTQYF,TGTGCCAGCAGCGATTCTAGCGGGGCAGATACGCAGTATTTT
TRBV5-4,.,.,TRBJ2-3,CASSSGLRTRDTQYF,TGTGCCAGCAGCTCGGGACTCCGAACACGAGATACGCAGTATTTT
TRBV6-1,.,few,TRBJ2-2,CANSGRETGELFF,TGTGCCAATAGCGGACGTGAGACCGGGGAGCTGTTTTTT
TRBV27,TRBD1,.,TRBJ1-1,CASRPGGTNTEAFF,TGTGCCAGCAGGCCAGGGGGCACGAACACTGAAGCTTTCTTT
TRBV30,.,.,TRBJ1-5,CAWSVGSDQPQHF,TGTGCCTGGAGTGTTGGCTCTGATCAGCCCCAGCATTTT
TRBV5-6,.,.,TRBJ1-1,CASSLVTLNTEAFF,TGTGCCAGCAGCTTGGTTACATTGAACACTGAAGCTTTCTTT
TRBV7-9,TRBD2,.,TRBJ2-5,CASSLGTSGAQETQYF,TGTGCCAGCAGCTTAGGAACTAGCGGGGCCCAAGAGACCCAGTACTTC
TRBV2,.,.,TRBJ2-1,CASSDSGRRYNEQFF,TGTGCCAGCAGTGACTCCGGGAGACGATACAATGAGCAGTTCTTC
TRBV6-5,TRBD2,few,TRBJ2-7,CASSYQGRGAYEQYF,TGTGCCAGCAGTTACCAGGGACGGGGGGCCTACGAGCAGTACTTC
TRBV5-1,.,few,TRBJ2-3,CASSLGLLSPDTQYF,TGCGCCAGCAGCTTGGGACTCCTCAGCCCAGATACGCAGTATTTT
TRBV5-1,TRBD1,.,TRBJ1-6,CASSLEGQGVNSPLHF,TGCGCCAGCAGCTTGGAAGGACAGGGAGTTAATTCACCCCTCCACTTT
TRBV4-1,TRBD2,.,TRBJ2-2,CASSQGDKRGVTGELFF,TGCGCCAGCAGCCAGGGGGATAAGCGGGGGGTCACCGGGGAGCTGTTTTTT
TRBV25-1,TRBD2,.,TRBJ2-3,CASSDEGRGTDTQYF,TGTGCCAGCAGTGACGAAGGGAGGGGCACAGATACGCAGTATTTT
TRBV7-9,.,.,TRBJ1-1,CASSLEGYVRAFF,TGTGCCAGCAGCTTAGAGGGGTATGTGCGTGCTTTCTTT
TRBV5-1,.,.,TRBJ1-1,CASSFNIANTEAFF,TGCGCCAGCAGCTTTAATATAGCGAACACTGAAGCTTTCTTT
TRBV5-4,.,once,TRBJ1-1,CASCREMNTEAFF,TGTGCCAGCTGTCGGGAGATGAACACTGAAGCTTTCTTT
TRBV9,.,.,TRBJ1-1,CASSALEAWEAFF,TGTGCCAGCAGCGCCCTAGAAGCATGGGAAGCTTTCTTT
TRBV11-2,TRBD1,.,TRBJ2-3,CASSLVVRGTDTQYF,TGTGCCAGCAGCTTAGTAGTCAGGGGGACAGATACGCAGTATTTT
TRBV9,TRBD2,.,TRBJ2-1,CASSPRLAGGQSYNEQFF,TGTGCCAGCAGCCCCCGCCTAGCGGGGGGGCAATCCTACAATGAGCAGTTCTTC
TRBV30,TRBD1,.,TRBJ1-1,CAWSPETGGSTEAFF,TGTGCCTGGAGCCCTGAGACAGGGGGAAGCACTGAAGCTTTCTTT
TRBV5-1,TRBD1,.,TRBJ1-4,CASSSGQVNEKLFF,TGCGCCAGCAGCTCGGGACAGGTTAATGAAAAACTGTTTTTT